This T cell receptor (beta chain) was documented in a study of blood T cell repertoires in COVID-19. On the study more broadly: Samples came from the United States, Italy and Spain, spanning acute and convalescent COVID-19.

This table comes from immunoSEQ multiplex PCR, and its TCRdb copy is limited to in-frame clones, with some not included. This sample yields 190,000 or so clones, of which about three quarters are seen a single time; about an eighth belongs to the top ten. The germline CDR1 and CDR2 sequences are SGHRS and YFSETQ. The CDR3 contains 15 residues. Trimming stripped 1 base from V and 7 bases from J, with 14 bases between. Enrolled during active infection, Seattle patients were then followed longitudinally. What was sequenced was peripheral blood. The rearrangement links TRBV5-1 to TRBJ1-4, with D possibly TRBD1 on 5 matching bases. This TCR was recovered from an elderly woman with COVID-19, enrolled during active disease. The CDR3 bases are TGCGCCAGCAGCTTGTACCAGGGTAGCCGTGAAAAACTGTTTTTT. Its translation: CASSLYQGSREKLFF.